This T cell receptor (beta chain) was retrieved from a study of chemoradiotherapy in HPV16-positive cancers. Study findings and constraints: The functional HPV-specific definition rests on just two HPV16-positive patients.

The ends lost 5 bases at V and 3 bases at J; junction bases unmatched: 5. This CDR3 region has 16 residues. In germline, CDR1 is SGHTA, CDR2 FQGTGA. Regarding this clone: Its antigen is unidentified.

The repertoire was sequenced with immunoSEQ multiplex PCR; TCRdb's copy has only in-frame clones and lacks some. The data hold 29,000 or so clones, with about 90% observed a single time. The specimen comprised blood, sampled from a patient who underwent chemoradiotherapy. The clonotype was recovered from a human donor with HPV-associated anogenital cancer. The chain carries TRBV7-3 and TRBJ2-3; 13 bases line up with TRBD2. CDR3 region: CASSAPGLAGTDTQYF. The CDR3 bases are TGTGCCAGCAGCGCGCCGGGACTAGCGGGGACAGATACGCAGTATTTT.